This is a list of T cell receptor beta chains from one sample in a study of T cell changes during pregnancy in multiple sclerosis. Using immunoSEQ multiplex PCR, the repertoire was profiled, and TCRdb retains in-frame clones only, with some absent. The sample lists about 64,000 clones; around 90% were seen once. Sequences were derived from peripheral blood, sampled in the second trimester of pregnancy. Receptors originate from a female donor with multiple sclerosis, enrolled in a pregnancy study. CDR3s include the opening cysteine and the closing phenylalanine or tryptophan. The D gene is left open where the match is weak. Size values are once, few and many counts, or a class for expanded clones, and some rows have none.

clone_size,j_call,v_call,d_call,cdr3_nt,cdr3_aa
few,TRBJ2-7,TRBV10-1,TRBD2,TGCGCCAGCAGTAACGGGACTACCACTTTT,CASSNGTTTF
once,TRBJ2-2,TRBV5-1,TRBD1,TGCGCCAGCAGCCCCGGACAGGTCTACGCCGGGGAGCTGTTTTTT,CASSPGQVYAGELFF
few,TRBJ2-3,TRBV5-1,-,TGCGCCAGCAGCTTGGCGGGAGCTACCACAGATACGCAGTATTTT,CASSLAGATTDTQYF
-,TRBJ2-7,TRBV5-6,-,TGTGCCAGCAGTTTCGGGAGCTCCTACGAGCAGTACTTC,CASSFGSSYEQYF
-,TRBJ2-1,TRBV7-2,TRBD2,TGTGCCAGCAGCTTAGTTCGACTAGCGGTTTACAATGAGCAGTTCTTC,CASSLVRLAVYNEQFF
-,TRBJ2-7,TRBV2,-,TGTGCCAGTCTAGACAGGCGGAATTACGAGCAGTACTTC,CASLDRRNYEQYF
-,TRBJ1-2,TRBV11-2,-,TGTGCCAGCAGCTTCAACAGTGACCAGTTCTATGGCTACACCTTC,CASSFNSDQFYGYTF
-,TRBJ1-2,TRBV20-1,-,TGCAGGGGAACAGGGCTCGGCTACACCTTC,CRGTGLGYTF
-,TRBJ2-2,TRBV4-1,TRBD2,TGCGCCAGCAACCAAATAGCGGGAAAGAACACCGGGGAGCTGTTTTTT,CASNQIAGKNTGELFF
-,TRBJ2-7,TRBV7-8,TRBD2,TGTGCCAGCAGCCCGGTGGGGGGGACCGACTACGAGCAGTACTTC,CASSPVGGTDYEQYF
-,TRBJ2-5,TRBV19,TRBD1,TGTGCCAGTAGCACCGAGCAGGGGGCGGTATACTTC,CASSTEQGAVYF
-,TRBJ2-2,TRBV11-2,TRBD1,TGTGCCAGCAGCTCACCCCCGGGACAGGGGGCGAACACCGGGGAGCTGTTTTTT,CASSSPPGQGANTGELFF
-,TRBJ1-1,TRBV4-3,-,TGCGCCAGCAGCCAAGAGGAGAGGGGGACTGAAGCTTTCTTT,CASSQEERGTEAFF
-,TRBJ2-2,TRBV6-4,TRBD1,TGTGCCAGCAGTGACTCGGCAGGGGACAGCACCGGGGAGCTGTTTTTT,CASSDSAGDSTGELFF
-,TRBJ1-1,TRBV5-1,-,TGCGCCAGCAGCTCGATTTCAGGGTTGGACACTGAAGCTTTCTTT,CASSSISGLDTEAFF
-,TRBJ1-2,TRBV28,-,TGTGCCAGCAGTTTAAGGTCGGCGCAGGGCCTAAACGGCTACACCTTC,CASSLRSAQGLNGYTF
-,TRBJ2-7,TRBV2,TRBD2,TGTGCCAGCAGTGAAAATGGGGCTAGCGGACTCTCCTACGAGCAGTACTTC,CASSENGASGLSYEQYF
-,TRBJ1-5,TRBV5-6,-,TGTGCCAGCAGTCACGGGGGGAGGGTCTACGATCAGCCCCAGCATTTT,CASSHGGRVYDQPQHF
-,TRBJ2-1,TRBV5-1,TRBD2,TGCGCCAGCAGCTCCCTCGCGGGAGGGCTGGGCAATGAGCAGTTCTTC,CASSSLAGGLGNEQFF
-,TRBJ2-1,TRBV2,TRBD2,TGTGCCAGCAGTGCCCCTGGGACTAGCGGGAGGGCGGGGTTGTGGCAGTTCTTC,CASSAPGTSGRAGLWQFF
-,TRBJ1-3,TRBV11-3,-,TGTGCCAGCAGCTTAGGGTACGGGTCTGGAAACACCATATATTTT,CASSLGYGSGNTIYF
-,TRBJ2-7,TRBV19,TRBD1,TGTGCCAGTATTGGGGGACAGAGCACCTACGAGCAGTACTTC,CASIGGQSTYEQYF
-,TRBJ1-1,TRBV19,-,TGTGCCAGTAGTATAGGGGAGACCCTGAACACTGAAGCTTTCTTT,CASSIGETLNTEAFF
few,TRBJ2-4,TRBV18,TRBD2,TGTGCCAGCTCACCACCGGGACTAGCGGGAGGTAACATTCAGTACTTC,CASSPPGLAGGNIQYF
-,TRBJ2-1,TRBV29-1,-,TGCAGCGTGCCTGCGGGGGAGCAGTTCTTC,CSVPAGEQFF
-,TRBJ2-1,TRBV19,TRBD2,TGTGCCAGTAGTATGCTGGCGGGAGCATTCAATGAGCAGTTCTTC,CASSMLAGAFNEQFF
-,TRBJ1-5,TRBV5-5,-,TGTGCCAGCAGCCGAGTGGGCCAGGGGACATATCAGCCCCAGCATTTT,CASSRVGQGTYQPQHF
-,TRBJ2-6,TRBV30,TRBD2,TGTGCCTGGAGTGTACGGGGGGGGACCAACGTCCTGACTTTC,CAWSVRGGTNVLTF
-,TRBJ2-7,TRBV30,-,TGTGCCTGGACCCGGAGCTCCTACGAGCAGTACTTC,CAWTRSSYEQYF
-,TRBJ2-3,TRBV5-1,-,TGCGCCAGCAGCTTGGATGGACAGAGCACAGATACGCAGTATTTT,CASSLDGQSTDTQYF
-,TRBJ2-1,TRBV30,-,TGTGCCTGCCGGGGAAATGAGCAGTTCTTC,CACRGNEQFF
-,TRBJ1-1,TRBV28,TRBD1,TGTGCCAGCAGTTTGCGGTCAGGGGGGAACGCTTTCTTT,CASSLRSGGNAFF
-,TRBJ1-3,TRBV6-5,-,TGTGCCAGCAGTCAGAGGGCAGGAAACACCATATATTTT,CASSQRAGNTIYF
once,TRBJ1-4,TRBV9,TRBD1,TGTGCCAGCAGCGTAGGTAGGACAGGGGGTAATGAAAAACTGTTTTTT,CASSVGRTGGNEKLFF
-,TRBJ2-5,TRBV7-2,-,TGTGCCAGCAGCTTAAGAAGCGGCAATCAAGAGACCCAGTACTTC,CASSLRSGNQETQYF
-,TRBJ1-1,TRBV28,-,TGTGCCACGCACGACAGCCTATCGAACACTGAAGCTTTCTTT,CATHDSLSNTEAFF
-,TRBJ2-2,TRBV4-1,TRBD2,TGCGCCAGCAGCCGGACTAGTCCCACCGGGGAGCTGTTTTTT,CASSRTSPTGELFF
-,TRBJ2-1,TRBV5-8,TRBD2,TGTGCCAGCAGCTCGAGACTAGCGGGAAGCTACAATGAGCAGTTCTTC,CASSSRLAGSYNEQFF
-,TRBJ2-4,TRBV4-1,-,TGCGCCAGCAGCCAAGATCGGCAGGAAAACATTCAGTACTTC,CASSQDRQENIQYF
-,TRBJ2-1,TRBV27,TRBD2,TGTGCCAGCAGTTCTACAATACCTTCGACTAGCGGGGAGAACAATGAGCAGTTCTTC,CASSSTIPSTSGENNEQFF
-,TRBJ1-1,TRBV5-1,-,TGCGCCAGCAGCTGGTCTTGGAGGGGATTGAACACTGAAGCTTTCTTT,CASSWSWRGLNTEAFF
-,TRBJ2-2,TRBV2,-,TGTGCCAGCAGGGCCACAAACACCGGGGAGCTGTTTTTT,CASRATNTGELFF
-,TRBJ1-3,TRBV5-1,TRBD1,TGCGCCAGCAGCCCACCGAAGGGACAGCTCTCTGGAAACACCATATATTTT,CASSPPKGQLSGNTIYF
-,TRBJ2-6,TRBV12-5,-,TGTGCTAGTGGTAGACCGGCAGGACAAAGTCGGGCCAACGTCCTGACTTTC,CASGRPAGQSRANVLTF
-,TRBJ2-1,TRBV11-2,-,TGTGCCAGCAGTCCCGAAAACAGGGCGGGCTACAATGAGCAGTTCTTC,CASSPENRAGYNEQFF
-,TRBJ2-5,TRBV10-1,-,TGCGCCAGCAAACCGGGATCCGGGGAGACCCAGTACTTC,CASKPGSGETQYF
-,TRBJ2-7,TRBV10-3,TRBD2,TGTGCCGCGGCTAAAAGCGGGAGCCCCCACGAGCAGTACTTC,CAAAKSGSPHEQYF
-,TRBJ2-5,TRBV5-1,TRBD1,TGCGCCAGCAGCAGACCGGGACAGGGTAAAGAGACCCAGTACTTC,CASSRPGQGKETQYF
-,TRBJ1-2,TRBV4-1,TRBD1,TGCGCCAGCAGCCAAAGGACAGGAGATAACTATGGCTACACCTTC,CASSQRTGDNYGYTF
-,TRBJ1-1,TRBV4-1,TRBD1,TGCGCCAGCAGCGCCAAATACAGGGGTAGCACTGAAGCTTTCTTT,CASSAKYRGSTEAFF
-,TRBJ2-2,TRBV10-3,TRBD2,TGTGCCATCAACTCAAACAGCGGGAGCGACACCGGGGAGCTGTTTTTT,CAINSNSGSDTGELFF
-,TRBJ1-1,TRBV7-6,TRBD1,TGTGCCAGCAGCTTTGACAGGGATAGTGAAGCTTTCTTT,CASSFDRDSEAFF
-,TRBJ2-1,TRBV5-5,-,TGTGCCAGCAGCTTGATCACCTACAATGAGCAGTTCTTC,CASSLITYNEQFF